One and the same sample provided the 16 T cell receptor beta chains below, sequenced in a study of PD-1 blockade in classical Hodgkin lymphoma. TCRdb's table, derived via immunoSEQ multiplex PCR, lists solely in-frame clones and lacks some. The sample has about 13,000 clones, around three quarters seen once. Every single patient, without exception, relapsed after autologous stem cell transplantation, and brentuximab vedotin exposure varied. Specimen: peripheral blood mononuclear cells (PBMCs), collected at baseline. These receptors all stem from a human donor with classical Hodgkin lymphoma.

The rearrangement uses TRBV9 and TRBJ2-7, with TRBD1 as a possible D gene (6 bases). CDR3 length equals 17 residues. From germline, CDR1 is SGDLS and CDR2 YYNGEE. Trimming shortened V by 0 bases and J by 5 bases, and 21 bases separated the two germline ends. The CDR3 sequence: CASSVASNRERSDEQYF. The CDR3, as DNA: TGTGCCAGCAGCGTAGCTTCGAACAGGGAGAGAAGCGACGAGCAGTACTTC.

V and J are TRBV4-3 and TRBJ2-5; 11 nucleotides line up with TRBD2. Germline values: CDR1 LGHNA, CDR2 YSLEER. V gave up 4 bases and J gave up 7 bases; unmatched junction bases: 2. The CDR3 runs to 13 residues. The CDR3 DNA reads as TGCGCCAGCAGCCGTGGACTAGCGGGGACCCAGTACTTC. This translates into CASSRGLAGTQYF.

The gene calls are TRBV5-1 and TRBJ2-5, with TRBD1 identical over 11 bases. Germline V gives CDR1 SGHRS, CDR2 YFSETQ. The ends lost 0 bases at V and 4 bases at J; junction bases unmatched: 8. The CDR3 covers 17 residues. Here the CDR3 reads CASSLAGTGGFLETQYF. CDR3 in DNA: TGCGCCAGCAGCTTGGCGGGGACAGGGGGGTTCTTAGAGACCCAGTACTTC.

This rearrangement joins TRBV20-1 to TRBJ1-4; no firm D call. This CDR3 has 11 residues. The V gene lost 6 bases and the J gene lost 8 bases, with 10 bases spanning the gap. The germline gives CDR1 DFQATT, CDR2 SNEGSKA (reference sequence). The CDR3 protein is CSADSLEKLFF. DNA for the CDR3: TGCAGTGCCGATTCGTTGGAAAAACTGTTTTTT.

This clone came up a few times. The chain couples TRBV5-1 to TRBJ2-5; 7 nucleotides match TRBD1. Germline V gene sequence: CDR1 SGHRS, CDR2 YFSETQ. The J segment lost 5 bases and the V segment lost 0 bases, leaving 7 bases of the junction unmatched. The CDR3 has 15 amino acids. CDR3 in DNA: TGCGCCAGCAGCTTGGGTCAGGGGGTGTACGAGACCCAGTACTTC. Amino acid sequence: CASSLGQGVYETQYF.

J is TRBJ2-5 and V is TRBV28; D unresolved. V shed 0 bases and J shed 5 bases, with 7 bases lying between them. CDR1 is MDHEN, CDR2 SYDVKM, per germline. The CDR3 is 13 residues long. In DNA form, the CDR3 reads TGTGCCAGCAGTTTATGGGTGAGGGAGACCCAGTACTTC. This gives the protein CASSLWVRETQYF.

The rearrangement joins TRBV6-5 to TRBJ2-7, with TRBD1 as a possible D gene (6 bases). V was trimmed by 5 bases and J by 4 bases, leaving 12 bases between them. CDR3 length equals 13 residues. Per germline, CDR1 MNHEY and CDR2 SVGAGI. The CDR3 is CASSRQVNYEQYF. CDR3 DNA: TGTGCCAGCAGTCGACAGGTTAATTACGAGCAGTACTTC.

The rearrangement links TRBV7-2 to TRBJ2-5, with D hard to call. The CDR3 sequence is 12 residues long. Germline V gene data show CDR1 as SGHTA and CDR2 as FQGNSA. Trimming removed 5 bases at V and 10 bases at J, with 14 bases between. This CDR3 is CASSLYRADQYF. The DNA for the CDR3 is TGTGCCAGCAGCCTATACCGGGCGGACCAGTACTTC.

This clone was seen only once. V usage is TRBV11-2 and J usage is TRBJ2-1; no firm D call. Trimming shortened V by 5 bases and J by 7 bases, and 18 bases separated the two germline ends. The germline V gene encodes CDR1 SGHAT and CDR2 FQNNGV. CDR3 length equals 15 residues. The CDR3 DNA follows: TGTGCCAGCAGCCGTGGGGATTCGCCAATTAATGAGCAGTTCTTC. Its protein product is CASSRGDSPINEQFF.

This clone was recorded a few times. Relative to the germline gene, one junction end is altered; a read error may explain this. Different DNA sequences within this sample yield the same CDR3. For the CDR3, the DNA is TGCGCCAGCAGCCAAGACTGGGTCCTTGACACCATATATTTT. This translates into CASSQDWVLDTIYF. This sequence joins TRBV7-9 and TRBJ1-3, with no clear D. Germline V gives CDR1 SEHNR, CDR2 FQNEAQ (reference sequence). CDR3 length equals 14 residues.

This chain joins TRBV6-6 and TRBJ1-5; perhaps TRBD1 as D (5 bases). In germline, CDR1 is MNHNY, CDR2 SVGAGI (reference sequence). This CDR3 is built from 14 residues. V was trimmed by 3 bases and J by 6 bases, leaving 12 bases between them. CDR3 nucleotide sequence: TGTGCCAGCAGTTATTTGGACACCGGTCAGCCCCAGCATTTT. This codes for CASSYLDTGQPQHF.

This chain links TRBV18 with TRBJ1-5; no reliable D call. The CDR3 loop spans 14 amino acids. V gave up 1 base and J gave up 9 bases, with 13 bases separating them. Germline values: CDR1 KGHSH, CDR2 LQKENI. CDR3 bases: TGTGCCAGCTCACCACGGATCACCGGTGGGCCCCAGCATTTT. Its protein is CASSPRITGGPQHF.

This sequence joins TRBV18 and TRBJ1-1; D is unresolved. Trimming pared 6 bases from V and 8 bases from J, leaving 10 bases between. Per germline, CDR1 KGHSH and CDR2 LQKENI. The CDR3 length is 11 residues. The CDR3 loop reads CASSPYGEAFF. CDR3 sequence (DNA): TGTGCCAGCTCTCCCTATGGGGAAGCTTTCTTT.

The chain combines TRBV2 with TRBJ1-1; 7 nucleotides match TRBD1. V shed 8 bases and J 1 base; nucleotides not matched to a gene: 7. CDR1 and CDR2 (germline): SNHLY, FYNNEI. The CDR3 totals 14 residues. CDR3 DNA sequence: TGTGCCAGCCAGAGACAGGGAGGGAACACTGAAGCTTTCTTT. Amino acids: CASQRQGGNTEAFF.

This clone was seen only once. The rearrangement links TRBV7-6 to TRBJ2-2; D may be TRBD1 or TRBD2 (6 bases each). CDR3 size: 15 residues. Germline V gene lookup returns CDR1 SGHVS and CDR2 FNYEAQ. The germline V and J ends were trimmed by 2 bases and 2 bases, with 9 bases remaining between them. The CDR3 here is CASSLLGGNTGELFF. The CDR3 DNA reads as TGTGCCAGCAGCTTATTGGGGGGCAACACCGGGGAGCTGTTTTTT.

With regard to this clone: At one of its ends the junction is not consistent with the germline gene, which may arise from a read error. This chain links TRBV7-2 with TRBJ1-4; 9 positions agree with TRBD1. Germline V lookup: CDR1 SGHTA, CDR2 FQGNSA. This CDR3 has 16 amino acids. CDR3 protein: CANSLTRGQGQEKLFF. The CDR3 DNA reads TGTGCCAACAGCTTAACTAGGGGACAGGGACAAGAAAAACTGTTTTTT.